The sequence of this TCR beta chain was determined in a study of blood T cell repertoires in COVID-19. Whole-study context: The cDNA or gDNA used as material had been derived from T cells, B-cell-depleted T cells, or PBMCs.

Per the study methods: Scientists estimated how many nucleated cells there were by amplifying reference gene primers. The repertoire was sequenced with immunoSEQ multiplex PCR; TCRdb's copy has only in-frame clones and lacks some. That table furnishes V, J and clone size, whereas the DNA furnished D and trimming. The sample holds 250,000 to 300,000 clones, more than 75% seen once. The sequence came from a woman between 40 and 55 years old who had recovered from COVID-19. The sample consisted of peripheral blood.

The CDR3: CASSPHPSPGEQFF. The CDR3 bases are TGTGCCAGCAGCCCCCACCCGTCTCCGGGGGAGCAGTTCTTC. The rearrangement links TRBV7-3 to TRBJ2-1; D perhaps matches TRBD2 (5 bases). With 5 bases removed from V and 10 bases from J, the gap between germline ends came to 18 bases. The CDR3 loop spans 14 amino acids. Germline-derived CDR1 and CDR2 are SGHTA and FQGTGA.